Shown below are 24 T cell receptor beta chains from a single sample sequenced in a study of T cells in Graves' hyperthyroidism and ophthalmopathy. The CDR3 regions of TCR beta were amplified from RNA transcripts. The study used the HTBI primer set for a first-round RT-PCR of the TCR CDR3. Each CDR3 protein gets one entry after TCRdb re-called the multiplex PCR reads with MiXCR. The table shows 640,000 or so distinct CDR3 sequences, with 12% to 15% occurring only once. The sequencing input was blood. The receptors originated from a woman under 30 with Graves' ophthalmopathy.

The V call is TRBV19, the J call TRBJ2-1, with TRBD1 as a possible D gene (6 bases). CDR3 length: 15 amino acids. Trimming took off 2 bases at V and 2 bases at J, with 10 bases between the two ends. From germline, CDR1 is LNHDA and CDR2 SQIVND (reference sequence). The CDR3 bases are TGTGCCAGTAGTATATTGCGACAGGCCTACAATGAGCAGTTCTTC. Translated, it gives CASSILRQAYNEQFF.

This clonotype has just one count. The J gene is TRBJ2-4, the V gene TRBV3-1; the match to TRBD1 covers 8 bases. Germline values: CDR1 LGHDT, CDR2 YNNKEL (reference sequence). The CDR3 has 16 residues. V gave up 1 base and J gave up 2 bases; unmatched junction bases: 4. DNA of the CDR3: TGTGCCAGCAGCCAAGCAGGGGGCGCGACCAAAAACATTCAGTACTTC. Encoded protein: CASSQAGGATKNIQYF.

This clonotype has ten or more counts. This sequence joins TRBV28 and TRBJ1-5; 7 nucleotides agree with TRBD1. The germline V gene encodes CDR1 MDHEN and CDR2 SYDVKM. V lost 6 bases, J lost 0 bases, and 5 bases stayed unmatched. The CDR3 contains 15 residues. As DNA, the CDR3 is TGTGCCAGCAGCCCCGGGACAGTTAGCAATCAGCCCCAGCATTTT. This gives the protein CASSPGTVSNQPQHF.

Ten or more counts support this clonotype. The chain is built from TRBV28 and TRBJ2-7; 13 bases match TRBD2. The CDR3 consists of 18 residues. Trimming at V came to 5 bases and at J to 1 base, leaving 11 bases not matched to a gene. The germline V gene has CDR1 MDHEN and CDR2 SYDVKM. The CDR3 sequence is CASSRRRLAGGSSYEQYF. The DNA for the CDR3 is TGTGCCAGCAGTCGCCGACGACTAGCGGGAGGCTCATCCTACGAGCAGTACTTC.

This chain connects TRBV6-2 or TRBV6-3 to TRBJ2-1, with D maybe TRBD1 (5 bases). CDR1 and CDR2 from the germline V gene are MNHEY and SVGEGT. V was clipped by 0 bases and J by 2 bases, with 8 bases between them. The CDR3 covers 15 residues. CDR3 in amino acids: CASSYSQGPYNEQFF. In DNA, the CDR3 is TGTGCCAGCAGTTACTCTCAGGGCCCCTACAATGAGCAGTTCTTC.

As concerns this clonotype: One base away lies a much larger clone, so this may be a sequencing read error. The rearrangement joins TRBV4-1 to TRBJ1-2, with D possibly matching TRBD1 (5 bases). CDR3 length: 16 residues. The germline gives CDR1 MGHRA, CDR2 YSYEKL. Trimming took off 1 base at V and 3 bases at J, with 15 bases between the two ends. DNA for the CDR3: TGCGCCAGCAGCCAAGGAGAAGGGGCGCGGCACTATGGCTACACCTTC. Translating it yields CASSQGEGARHYGYTF.

This clonotype was found a few times. The genes are TRBV7-6 and TRBJ1-3; TRBD1 matches at 9 bases. Unmatched junction bases numbered 8, after V lost 8 bases and J lost 0 bases. The CDR3 runs to 16 residues. Germline CDR1 SGHVS, CDR2 FNYEAQ. The CDR3 nucleotides are TGTGCCAGCGGACAGGGGTCCTACTTCTCTGGAAACACCATATATTTT. This sequence encodes CASGQGSYFSGNTIYF.

The chain carries TRBV28 and TRBJ2-3; 13 bases match TRBD2. V gave up 2 bases and J gave up 2 bases; unmatched junction bases: 4. The CDR3 extends over 17 amino acids. The germline V gene encodes CDR1 MDHEN and CDR2 SYDVKM. The CDR3 DNA reads as TGTGCCAGCAGTTTAGCCGGGACTAGCGGGAACACAGATACGCAGTATTTT. Protein: CASSLAGTSGNTDTQYF. The whole variable domain, filled in from reference TRBV28 and TRBJ2-3, reads DVKVTQSSRYLVKRTGEKVFLECVQDMDHENMFWYRQDPGLGLRLIYFSYDVKMKEKGDIPEGYSVSREKKERFSLILESASTNQTSMYLCASSLAGTSGNTDTQYFGPGTRLTVL.

Ten or more counts support this clonotype. This rearrangement joins TRBV20-1 to TRBJ2-1; 9 bases agree with TRBD2. Germline V lookup: CDR1 DFQATT, CDR2 SNEGSKA (reference sequence). The CDR3 length is 15 residues. V trimming: 5 bases; J trimming: 2 bases; junction bases outside the gene matches: 7. This CDR3 reads CSAPWASGTYNEQFF. In DNA form, the CDR3 reads TGCAGTGCTCCTTGGGCTAGCGGGACCTACAATGAGCAGTTCTTC.

The chain combines TRBV29-1 with TRBJ2-1; D possibly corresponds to TRBD1 (5 bases). Trimming stripped 1 base from V and 12 bases from J, with 7 bases between. The CDR3 has 10 residues. CDR1 is SQVTM, CDR2 ANQGSEA, per germline. The DNA of the CDR3 is TGCAGCGTTGAAGTGGGGCGGCAGTTCTTC. This gives the protein CSVEVGRQFF.

The V gene is TRBV6-1, the J gene TRBJ1-6, with TRBD1 as a possible D gene (6 bases). The CDR3 contains 14 residues. The germline V and J ends were trimmed by 8 bases and 7 bases, with 15 bases remaining between them. Germline V lookup: CDR1 MNHNS, CDR2 SASEGT. The CDR3 DNA follows: TGTGCCAGCGGCGCCGGGACACAGAATTCACCCCTCCACTTT. This translates into CASGAGTQNSPLHF.

This clonotype was picked up many times. J is TRBJ2-7 and V is TRBV7-6; 8 bases are a match to TRBD2. Germline V gene lookup returns CDR1 SGHVS and CDR2 FNYEAQ. This CDR3 is 15 amino acids long. The V gene end was trimmed by 1 base and the J gene end by 3 bases; junction bases not matched to a gene: 5. CDR3 residues: CASSLGRGEFYEQYF. The DNA for the CDR3 is TGTGCCAGCAGCTTAGGGCGGGGGGAGTTCTACGAGCAGTACTTC.

V usage is TRBV19 and J usage is TRBJ2-7; 7 bases are a match to TRBD1. Germline CDR1 LNHDA, CDR2 SQIVND (reference sequence). This CDR3 contains 17 residues. The V segment lost 4 bases and the J segment 0 bases; nucleotides outside the gene matches: 12. The CDR3 bases are TGTGCCAGTAGTAGTGGACAGGCTTACTTCAGCTCCTACGAGCAGTACTTC. Translated, it gives CASSSGQAYFSSYEQYF.

The chain has TRBV9 and TRBJ2-4; 13 bases match TRBD2. Germline V gene data show CDR1 as SGDLS and CDR2 as YYNGEE. With 3 bases clipped from V and 7 bases from J, the junction kept 4 bases outside the gene matches. The CDR3 extends over 15 amino acids. CDR3 sequence reads: CASSAGLAGVNIQYF. CDR3 bases: TGTGCCAGCAGCGCCGGACTAGCGGGAGTTAACATTCAGTACTTC.

V is TRBV6-1 and J is TRBJ1-5; D is possibly TRBD1 (5 bases). V was cut by 6 bases and J by 2 bases, with 11 bases left in between. The CDR3 has 14 residues. CDR1 MNHNS and CDR2 SASEGT come from the germline V gene. For the CDR3, the DNA is TGTGCCAGCAGGGGGGGGGGGGGCAATCAGCCCCAGCATTTT. Translation: CASRGGGGNQPQHF.

There are many counts of this clonotype. The gene calls are TRBV24-1 and TRBJ1-1, with D maybe TRBD1 (5 bases). The CDR3 extends over 14 amino acids. V dropped 4 bases and J dropped 1 base, with 9 bases sitting between them. Germline V gene sequence: CDR1 KGHDR, CDR2 SFDVKD. CDR3 sequence reads: CATSEGTGNTEAFF. CDR3 coding DNA: TGTGCCACCAGTGAGGGAACAGGGAACACTGAAGCTTTCTTT.

In its sample, this clonotype was seen a few times. This chain joins TRBV20-1 and TRBJ2-7; D unresolved. The V gene's germline CDR1 is DFQATT and CDR2 SNEGSKA (reference sequence). CDR3 size: 16 residues. Trimming took 5 bases from V and 1 from J, leaving 21 bases between them. In nucleotides, the CDR3 is TGCAGTGCTCCCCCCCCCGCTAGTGCACCATCCTACGAGCAGTACTTC. Protein: CSAPPPASAPSYEQYF.

This clonotype was found many times. CDR3 nucleotide sequence: TGCGCCAGCAGCTTCCGTGGACAGGGCCACTACGAGCAGTACTTC. It translates to CASSFRGQGHYEQYF. The rearrangement joins TRBV5-1 to TRBJ2-7; the match to TRBD1 covers 8 bases. Germline-derived CDR1 and CDR2 are SGHRS and YFSETQ. V shed 2 bases and J 3 bases; nucleotides not matched to a gene: 7. The CDR3 has 15 amino acids.

This clonotype was seen at least ten times. The V and J genes are TRBV28 and TRBJ2-5; perhaps TRBD1 as D (5 bases). The germline gives CDR1 MDHEN, CDR2 SYDVKM. The CDR3 extends over 12 amino acids. Trimming removed 7 bases from V and 2 bases from J, with 8 bases in between. The CDR3 sequence is CASKGSQETQYF. The CDR3 region has the DNA TGTGCCAGCAAGGGGTCACAAGAGACCCAGTACTTC.

J is TRBJ1-6 and V is TRBV2, with 11 bases matching TRBD1. J gave up 0 bases and V 5 bases, and 12 bases lay outside the gene matches. Germline-derived CDR1 and CDR2 are SNHLY and FYNNEI. The CDR3 extends over 20 amino acids. The CDR3 nucleotides are TGTGCCAGCAGTTGGGACAGGGGGTACTTTGAGAGCTCCTATAATTCACCCCTCCACTTT. It yields the protein CASSWDRGYFESSYNSPLHF.

This rearrangement joins TRBV20-1 to TRBJ1-3; maybe TRBD1 (6 bases). The CDR3 extends over 14 amino acids. V gave up 0 bases and J gave up 0 bases, with 6 bases separating them. Germline CDR1 is DFQATT and CDR2 is SNEGSKA (reference sequence). The CDR3 here is CSAREQGSGNTIYF. CDR3 DNA sequence: TGCAGTGCTAGAGAACAGGGCTCTGGAAACACCATATATTTT.

This chain joins TRBV24-1 and TRBJ2-2, with TRBD1 identical over 7 bases. This CDR3 region has 17 residues. Germline CDR1 reads KGHDR; CDR2 reads SFDVKD. The V segment lost 3 bases and the J segment 3 bases; nucleotides outside the gene matches: 9. The DNA of the CDR3 is TGTGCCACCAGTGATCCGACCGGGACAGCCTACACCGGGGAGCTGTTTTTT. Amino acids: CATSDPTGTAYTGELFF.

This clonotype was picked up a small number of times. This chain connects TRBV4-3 to TRBJ1-2; D not resolved. The CDR3 totals 14 residues. Looked up from germline, CDR1 is LGHNA and CDR2 is YSLEER. V shed 1 base and J shed 7 bases, with 13 bases lying between them. The CDR3 protein is CASSQVINSPGYTF. DNA of the CDR3: TGCGCCAGCAGCCAAGTAATTAACAGCCCTGGCTACACCTTC.

The chain uses TRBV5-5 and TRBJ1-4; D possibly corresponds to TRBD1 (6 bases). The CDR3 has 15 amino acids. V lost 4 bases, J lost 6 bases, and 16 bases lay in between. Germline CDR1 and CDR2: SGHKS and YYEKEE (reference sequence). This chain's CDR3 is CASSDGDRKYEKLFF. The CDR3 nucleotides read TGTGCCAGCAGCGACGGAGACAGGAAATATGAAAAACTGTTTTTT.